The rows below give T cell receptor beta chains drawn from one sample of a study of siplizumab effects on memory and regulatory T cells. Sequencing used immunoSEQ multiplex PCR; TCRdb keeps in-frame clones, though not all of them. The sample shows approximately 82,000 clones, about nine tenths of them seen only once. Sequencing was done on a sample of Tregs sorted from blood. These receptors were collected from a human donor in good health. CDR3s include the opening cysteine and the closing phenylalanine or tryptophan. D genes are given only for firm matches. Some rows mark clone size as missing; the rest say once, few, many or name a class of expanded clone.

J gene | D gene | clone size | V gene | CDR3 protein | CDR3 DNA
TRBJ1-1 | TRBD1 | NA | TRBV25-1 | CASTEVTGTRPFF | TGTGCCAGCACCGAAGTGACAGGGACGAGGCCTTTCTTT
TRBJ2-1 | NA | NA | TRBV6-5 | CASRYLRAVNEQFF | TGTGCCAGCAGGTACCTGAGAGCGGTGAATGAGCAGTTCTTC
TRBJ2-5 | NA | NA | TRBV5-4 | CASSPQGIRQETQYF | TGTGCCAGCAGCCCCCAGGGAATTAGGCAAGAGACCCAGTACTTC
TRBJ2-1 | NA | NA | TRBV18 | CASSQSRERNEQFF | TGTGCCAGCTCCCAATCCAGGGAGAGGAATGAGCAGTTCTTC
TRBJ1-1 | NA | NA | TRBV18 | CASSPLEGVEAFF | TGTGCCAGCTCACCCCTCGAAGGCGTCGAAGCTTTCTTT
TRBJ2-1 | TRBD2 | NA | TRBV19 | CASSRSGGALSSSYNEQFF | TGTGCCAGTAGTCGAAGCGGGGGGGCTCTGTCGAGCTCCTACAATGAGCAGTTCTTC
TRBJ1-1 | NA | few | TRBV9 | CASSVWDTDTEAFF | TGTGCCAGCAGCGTATGGGACACTGACACTGAAGCTTTCTTT
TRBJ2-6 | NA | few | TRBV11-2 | CASSLQLLAGANVLTF | TGTGCCAGCAGCCTCCAGCTTTTAGCTGGGGCCAACGTCCTGACTTTC
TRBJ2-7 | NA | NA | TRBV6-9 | CASRGFYEQYF | TGTGCCAGCAGAGGGTTCTACGAGCAGTACTTC
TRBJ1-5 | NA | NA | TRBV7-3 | CASSPRGIQPQHF | TGTGCCAGCAGCCCTAGGGGCATTCAGCCCCAGCATTTT
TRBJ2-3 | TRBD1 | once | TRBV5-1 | CASSLGQGNFIDTQYF | TGCGCCAGCAGCTTGGGACAGGGAAATTTTATAGATACGCAGTATTTT